A selection of T cell receptor beta chains follows, all from one sample in a study of blood T cell repertoires in COVID-19. The data were produced by immunoSEQ multiplex PCR, yet TCRdb's version contains in-frame clones alone and is incomplete. This table holds almost 250,000 clones, approximately 86% found once. Sequences were obtained from PBMCs or T cells enriched from blood (not recorded which). These receptors all come from a woman aged 45-59 years who had recovered from COVID-19. The CDR3 runs from the conserved cysteine through the conserved F or W. The D gene is left open where the match is weak. Clone size is shown for a subset of rows, as once, few, many or a class of expanded clone.

v_gene	abundance	j_gene	d_gene	CDR3nt	CDR3aa
TRBV5-4	NA	TRBJ2-7	TRBD2	TGTGCCAGCAGCAATCCGGGACTAGCACACGAGCAGTACTTC	CASSNPGLAHEQYF
TRBV9	NA	TRBJ2-5	TRBD2	TGTGCCAGCACCAGAGCGGGGGGGAACCAAGAGACCCAGTACTTC	CASTRAGGNQETQYF
TRBV2	NA	TRBJ2-3	TRBD2	TGTTCTAGCGGGAACACAGATACGCAGTATTTT	CSSGNTDTQYF
TRBV30	NA	TRBJ2-1	TRBD2	TGTGCCTGGACCTTAGCGGGACCTCTCGACAATGAGCAGTTCTTC	CAWTLAGPLDNEQFF
TRBV30	NA	TRBJ2-3	TRBD1	TGTGCCTGGAGTGGGAGGACAGGGCGGATTTTTGGCACAGATACGCAGTATTTT	CAWSGRTGRIFGTDTQYF
TRBV19	NA	TRBJ1-5	NA	TGTGCCAGTAGATGGGCAGGTTGGAATCAGCCCCAGCATTTT	CASRWAGWNQPQHF
TRBV28	NA	TRBJ2-3	TRBD2	TGTGCCAGCACCACGGGGACTAGCGGCACAGATACGCAGTATTTT	CASTTGTSGTDTQYF
TRBV6-2/TRBV6-3	NA	TRBJ2-7	TRBD1	TGTGCCACCATCCCGGGACAGGGATACGAGCAGTACTTC	CATIPGQGYEQYF
TRBV27	once	TRBJ2-1	TRBD2	TGTGCCAGCAGTAACGGGGGGGGAAATGAGCAGTTCTTC	CASSNGGGNEQFF
TRBV28	few	TRBJ1-5	TRBD1	TGTGCCAGCAGCCACAGGGGTAGGGTCTATCAGCCCCAGCATTTT	CASSHRGRVYQPQHF
TRBV2	NA	TRBJ1-2	NA	TGTGCCAGCAGTGAGAGTAGCTATGGCTACACCTTC	CASSESSYGYTF
TRBV28	NA	TRBJ2-7	NA	TGTGCCCAGGGGAACTACTACGGGACCTACGAGCAGTACTTC	CAQGNYYGTYEQYF